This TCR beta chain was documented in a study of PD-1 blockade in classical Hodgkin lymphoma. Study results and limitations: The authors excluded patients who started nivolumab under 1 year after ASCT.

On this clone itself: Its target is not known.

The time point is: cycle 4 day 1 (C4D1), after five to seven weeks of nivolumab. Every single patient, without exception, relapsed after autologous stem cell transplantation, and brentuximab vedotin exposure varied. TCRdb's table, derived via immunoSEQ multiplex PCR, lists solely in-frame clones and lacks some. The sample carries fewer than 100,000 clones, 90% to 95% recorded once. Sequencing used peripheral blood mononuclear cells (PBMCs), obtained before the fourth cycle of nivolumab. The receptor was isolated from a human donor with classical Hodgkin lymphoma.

CDR3 amino acids: CASSQAGTSSRTDTQYF. Here the CDR3 DNA reads TGCGCCAGCAGCCAAGCCGGGACTAGCAGCCGCACAGATACGCAGTATTTT. This sequence joins TRBV4-1 and TRBJ2-3; the match to TRBD2 covers 9 bases. The CDR3 extends over 17 amino acids. The junction had 6 bases not matched to a gene; V was cut back by 1 base and J by 1 base. The V gene's germline CDR1 is MGHRA and CDR2 YSYEKL.